This T cell receptor (beta chain) came from a study of cytomegalovirus exposure and HLA in healthy donors. General study findings and limits: Within the data, a cluster of highly shared sequence variants was likely a sequencing artifact.

This clone was seen just once. Its antigen remains unknown. PCR primers comprised 60 Vbeta and 13 Jbeta primers. Profiled with immunoSEQ multiplex PCR; TCRdb holds only in-frame clones, not every one. The sample has about 150,000 clones; approximately 80% are singletons. Specimen: PBMCs. This clonotype was obtained from a woman aged 40 to 50 in good health and CMV-seropositive.

The DNA of the CDR3 is TGTGCCAGCAGGGGACTAGAGGCTGGCAATGAGCAGTTCTTC. Translation: CASRGLEAGNEQFF. The chain joins TRBV27 to TRBJ2-1; 8 nucleotides line up with TRBD2. Germline V gene lookup returns CDR1 MNHEY and CDR2 SMNVEV (reference sequence). The CDR3 sequence is 14 residues long. With V trimmed by 6 bases and J by 6 bases, 7 bases remained unmatched.